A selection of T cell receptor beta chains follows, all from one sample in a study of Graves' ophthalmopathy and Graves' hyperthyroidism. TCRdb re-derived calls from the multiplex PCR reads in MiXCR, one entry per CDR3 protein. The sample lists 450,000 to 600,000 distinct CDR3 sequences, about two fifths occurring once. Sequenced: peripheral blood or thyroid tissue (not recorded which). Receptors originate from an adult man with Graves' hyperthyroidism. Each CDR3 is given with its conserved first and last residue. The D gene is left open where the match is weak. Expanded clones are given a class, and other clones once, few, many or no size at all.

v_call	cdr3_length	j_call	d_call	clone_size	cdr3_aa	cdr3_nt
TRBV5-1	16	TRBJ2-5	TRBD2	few	CASSLARLAAGETQYF	TGCGCCAGCAGCTTAGCGCGACTAGCGGCTGGGGAGACCCAGTACTTC
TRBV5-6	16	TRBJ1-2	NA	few	CASSLEEAGSVWQNTF	TGTGCCAGCAGCTTGGAAGAGGCAGGTTCGGTATGGCAGAACACCTTC
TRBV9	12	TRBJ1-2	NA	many	CASSSGPGGYTF	TGTGCCAGCAGCTCCGGGCCCGGTGGCTACACCTTC
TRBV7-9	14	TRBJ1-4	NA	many	CASSPSGRYEKLFF	TGTGCCAGCAGCCCGAGCGGCCGATATGAAAAACTGTTTTTT
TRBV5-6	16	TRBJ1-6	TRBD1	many	CASSDTGAGGNSPLHF	TGTGCCAGCAGCGACACAGGGGCCGGGGGGAATTCACCCCTCCACTTT
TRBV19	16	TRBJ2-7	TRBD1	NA	CASSNQAAGGSYEQYF	TGTGCCAGTAGTAACCAGGCGGCAGGGGGCTCCTACGAGCAGTACTTC
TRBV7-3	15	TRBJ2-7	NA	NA	CASSFRDGQPREQYF	TGTGCCAGCAGCTTCCGGGACGGACAACCGCGCGAGCAGTACTTC
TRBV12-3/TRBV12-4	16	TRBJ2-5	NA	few	CASSLIQPYSRETQYF	TGTGCCAGCAGTTTAATTCAGCCCTATAGTCGGGAGACCCAGTACTTC
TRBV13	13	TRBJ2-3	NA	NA	CASSLGGSPTQYF	TGTGCCAGCAGCTTAGGGGGCAGCCCTACGCAGTATTTT
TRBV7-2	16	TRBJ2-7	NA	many	CASSQYGGTAPYEQYF	TGTGCCAGCAGCCAATATGGGGGGACAGCTCCCTACGAGCAGTACTTC
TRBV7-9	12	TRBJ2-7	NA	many	CASSKTGYEQYF	TGTGCCAGCAGCAAGACAGGCTACGAGCAGTACTTC
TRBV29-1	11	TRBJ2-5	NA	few	CSLRGQETQYF	TGCAGCTTGCGGGGCCAAGAGACCCAGTACTTC
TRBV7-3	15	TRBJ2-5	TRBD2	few	CASSALGGWKETQYF	TGTGCCAGCAGCGCTCTGGGGGGGTGGAAAGAGACCCAGTACTTC
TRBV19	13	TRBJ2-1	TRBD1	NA	CASSWTGDNEQFF	TGTGCCAGTAGTTGGACAGGGGACAATGAGCAGTTCTTC
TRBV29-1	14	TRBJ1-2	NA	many	CSVETGPTNYGYTF	TGCAGCGTTGAGACAGGACCCACTAACTATGGCTACACCTTC
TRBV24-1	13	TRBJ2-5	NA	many	CATSVGREETQYF	TGTGCCACCAGTGTGGGCAGGGAGGAGACCCAGTACTTC
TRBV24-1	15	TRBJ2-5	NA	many	CATSGLSTGQETQYF	TGTGCCACCAGTGGTTTGTCCACGGGCCAAGAGACCCAGTACTTC
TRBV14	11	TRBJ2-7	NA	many	CASSLDLEQYF	TGTGCCAGCAGCCTGGACCTCGAGCAGTACTTC
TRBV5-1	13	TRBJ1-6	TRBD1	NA	CVSRQGANSPLHF	TGCGTCAGCAGACAGGGGGCAAATTCACCCCTCCACTTT
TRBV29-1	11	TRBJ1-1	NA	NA	CSGGGGTEAFF	TGCAGCGGGGGAGGGGGCACTGAAGCTTTCTTT
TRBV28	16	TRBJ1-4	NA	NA	CASSTWTAATNEKLFF	TGTGCCAGCAGTACCTGGACAGCAGCAACTAATGAAAAACTGTTTTTT
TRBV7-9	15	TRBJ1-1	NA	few	CASSFHNRGNTEAFF	TGTGCCAGCAGCTTTCATAATAGGGGGAACACTGAAGCTTTCTTT
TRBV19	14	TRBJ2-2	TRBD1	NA	CASSMGQTTGELFF	TGTGCCAGTAGTATGGGACAGACCACCGGGGAGCTGTTTTTT
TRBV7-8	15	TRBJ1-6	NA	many	CASSLDLRDNSPLHF	TGTGCCAGCAGCTTAGACCTACGGGATAATTCACCCCTCCACTTT
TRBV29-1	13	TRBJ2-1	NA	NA	CSVTRSSYNEQFF	TGCAGCGTCACAAGAAGCTCCTACAATGAGCAGTTCTTC
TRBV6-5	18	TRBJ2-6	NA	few	CASSWGRGPTAGANVLTF	TGTGCCAGCAGTTGGGGCAGGGGACCAACAGCTGGGGCCAACGTCCTGACTTTC
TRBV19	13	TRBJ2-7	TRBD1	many	CATARGPNYEQYF	TGTGCCACCGCAAGGGGGCCGAACTACGAGCAGTACTTC
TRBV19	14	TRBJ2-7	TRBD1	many	CASSLQGARGEQYF	TGTGCCAGTAGCCTACAGGGGGCGCGGGGCGAGCAGTACTTC
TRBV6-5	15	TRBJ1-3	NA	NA	CASSYGVNTGNTIYF	TGTGCCAGCAGTTACGGAGTGAACACTGGAAACACCATATATTTT
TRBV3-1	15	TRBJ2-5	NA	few	CASSQDPQGQETQYF	TGTGCCAGCAGCCAAGATCCCCAGGGACAAGAGACCCAGTACTTC
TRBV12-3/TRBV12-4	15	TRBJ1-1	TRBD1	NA	CASSYSGQGTAEAFF	TGTGCCAGCAGTTACTCGGGACAGGGTACGGCTGAAGCTTTCTTT
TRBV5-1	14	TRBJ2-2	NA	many	CASSLAGYTGELFF	TGCGCCAGCAGCTTGGCGGGTTACACCGGGGAGCTGTTTTTT
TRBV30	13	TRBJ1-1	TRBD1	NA	CAWRGQLNTEAFF	TGTGCCTGGAGGGGACAGCTGAACACTGAAGCTTTCTTT
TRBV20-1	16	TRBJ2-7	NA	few	CSARDGRNPHTYEQYF	TGCAGTGCTAGGGACGGACGGAACCCCCATACCTACGAGCAGTACTTC
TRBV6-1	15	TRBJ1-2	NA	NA	CASSEAIKDIYGYTF	TGTGCCAGCAGTGAAGCGATCAAGGACATCTATGGCTACACCTTC
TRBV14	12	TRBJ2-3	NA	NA	CASSPVTDTQYF	TGTGCCAGCAGCCCCGTAACAGATACGCAGTATTTT
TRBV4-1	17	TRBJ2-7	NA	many	CASSLLLTGQVTYEQYF	TGCGCCAGCAGCCTTCTTCTAACGGGGCAGGTCACCTACGAGCAGTACTTC
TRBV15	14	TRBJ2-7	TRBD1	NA	CATSDLTGGYEQYF	TGTGCCACCAGCGATTTGACAGGGGGTTACGAGCAGTACTTC
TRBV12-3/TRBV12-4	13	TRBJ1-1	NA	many	CASSLKGNTEAFF	TGTGCCAGCAGTTTGAAAGGGAACACTGAAGCTTTCTTT
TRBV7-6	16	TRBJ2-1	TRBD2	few	CASSPLLAAAENEQFF	TGTGCCAGCAGCCCCTTACTAGCGGCGGCCGAAAATGAGCAGTTCTTC
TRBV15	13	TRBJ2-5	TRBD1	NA	CATSGTVYNEQYF	TGTGCCACCAGCGGGACAGTCTACAATGAGCAGTACTTC
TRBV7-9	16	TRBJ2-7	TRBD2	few	CASSLGPASGGDEQYF	TGTGCCAGCAGCTTAGGCCCCGCTAGCGGGGGGGACGAGCAGTACTTC
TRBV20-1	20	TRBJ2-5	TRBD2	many	CSASAPTSGIPPAIRETQYF	TGCAGTGCTAGCGCTCCGACTAGCGGGATCCCCCCAGCCATCAGGGAGACCCAGTACTTC
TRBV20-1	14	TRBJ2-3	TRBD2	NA	CSASGTSATDTQYF	TGCAGTGCGTCCGGGACTAGCGCTACAGATACGCAGTATTTT
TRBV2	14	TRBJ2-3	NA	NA	CASSDHREADTQYF	TGTGCCAGCAGTGACCACAGGGAGGCCGATACGCAGTATTTT
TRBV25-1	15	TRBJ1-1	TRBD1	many	CASSEYRAGGDEAFF	TGTGCCAGCAGTGAATACCGGGCAGGGGGGGACGAAGCTTTCTTT
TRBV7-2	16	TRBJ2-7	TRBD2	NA	CASSLARFLAGYEQYF	TGTGCCAGCAGCTTAGCGAGGTTTCTAGCGGGCTACGAGCAGTACTTC
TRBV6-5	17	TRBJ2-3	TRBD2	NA	CASSYGVAGGDTDTQYF	TGTGCCAGCAGTTATGGGGTAGCGGGAGGGGACACAGATACGCAGTATTTT
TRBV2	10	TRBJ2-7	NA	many	CASSAERTYF	TGTGCCAGCAGTGCGGAACGAACGTACTTC
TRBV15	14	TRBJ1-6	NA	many	CATSRDTGNSPLHF	TGTGCCACCAGCAGAGACACTGGGAATTCACCCCTCCACTTT
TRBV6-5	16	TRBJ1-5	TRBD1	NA	CASSGQGGNYGSWQHF	TGTGCCAGCAGCGGACAGGGGGGTAACTATGGCTCTTGGCAGCATTTT
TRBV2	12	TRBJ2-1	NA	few	CASRGRVHEQFF	TGTGCCAGCAGGGGCAGGGTCCATGAGCAGTTCTTC
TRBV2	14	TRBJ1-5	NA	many	CASSETSRNQPQHF	TGTGCCAGCAGTGAAACCAGCCGCAATCAGCCCCAGCATTTT